The clone carrying this T cell receptor (beta chain) was detected a few times. The antigen is unknown. Germline V gene lookup returns CDR1 DFQATT and CDR2 SNEGSKA (reference sequence). The ends were cut back, 6 bases at V and 0 bases at J, with 12 bases in the middle. The CDR3 contains 15 residues. Library construction for TCR beta used iRepertoire HTBI primers and Arm-PCR of CDR3 regions. TCRdb fed the multiplex PCR reads into MiXCR, producing one record per CDR3 protein. Here the sample spans hundreds of thousands of distinct CDR3 sequences, 15% to 20% being singletons. As to time point: newly diagnosed GD, antithyroid drugs for less than 3 months. Construction of the TCR library relied on RNA isolated from PBMCs. This record comes from a study of regulatory T cells in long-lasting Graves disease. Study conclusions and caveats: Persistent Graves' disease cases displayed lower TCR diversity than newly diagnosed ones.

These data also featured in a second study, about T cells in Graves' hyperthyroidism and ophthalmopathy.

This receptor was identified in a young man with Graves disease. The specimen was peripheral blood mononuclear cells (PBMCs), collected at new diagnosis, from a patient treated with antithyroid drugs. The chain is built from TRBV20-1 and TRBJ2-6; D perhaps matches TRBD2 (5 bases). CDR3 in amino acids: CSALYGGSGANVLTF. The CDR3 bases are TGCAGTGCGCTCTATGGAGGCTCTGGGGCCAACGTCCTGACTTTC.